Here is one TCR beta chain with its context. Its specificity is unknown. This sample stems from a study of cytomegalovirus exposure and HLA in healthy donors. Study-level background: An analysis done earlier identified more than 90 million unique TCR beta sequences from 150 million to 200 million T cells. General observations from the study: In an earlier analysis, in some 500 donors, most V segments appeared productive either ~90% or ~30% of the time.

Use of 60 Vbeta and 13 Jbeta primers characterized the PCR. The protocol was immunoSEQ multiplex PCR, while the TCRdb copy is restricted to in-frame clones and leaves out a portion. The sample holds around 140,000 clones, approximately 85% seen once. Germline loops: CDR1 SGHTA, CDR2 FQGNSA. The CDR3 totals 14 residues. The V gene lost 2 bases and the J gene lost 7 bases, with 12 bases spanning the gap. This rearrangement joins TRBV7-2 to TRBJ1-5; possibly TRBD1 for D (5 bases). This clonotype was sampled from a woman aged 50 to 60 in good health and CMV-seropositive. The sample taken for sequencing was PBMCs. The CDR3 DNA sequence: TGTGCCAGCAGCTTATTCCAGGGTGACCAGCCCCAGCATTTT. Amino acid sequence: CASSLFQGDQPQHF.